One TCR beta chain is described in this entry. This clone was picked up many times. What this receptor recognizes is not known. No base quality values were provided; no much bigger clone lies one nucleotide off. The donors were healthy, HIV-negative adults who had no recently reported acute infections or vaccinations. All donors were Caucasian adults living in Nashville, Tennessee, USA. CD8 memory samples were composed of magnetically selected CD45RO+ cells combined with CCR7-negative CD45RA+ effector memory (TemRA) cells. After blood collection by leukapheresis, PBMCs were isolated using Ficoll-Histopaque density gradient centrifugation and then cryopreserved in the vapor phase of liquid nitrogen. Purity and quantity of every magnetically sorted T cell population were checked by analytical flow cytometry. Genomic DNA was isolated from every sorted fraction and measured by UV absorbance on a Nanodrop 2000c.

The record originates from a study of shared clonotypes between healthy human individuals (dated by TCRdb to about 2020). Study-wide context: The cohort included a few men and a couple of women between 18 and 49 years of age. To estimate repertoire size and how much clonotypes are shared between individuals, the study performed deep sequencing of blood TCR repertoires from about five healthy adults. To increase sequencing depth and limit assay-specific biases, different laboratories used diverse techniques to prepare libraries and sequence TCR repertoires. For each donor, CD4 naive and CD4 memory were each run on three plates, CD8 naive on two plates, and CD8 memory on one plate. Between about 0.8 and 9 billion PBMCs per donor were obtained by leukapheresis.

V lost 5 bases and J lost 6 bases; the stretch between them is 14 bases long. As encoded in the germline V gene, CDR1 is SQVTM while CDR2 is ANQGSEA. Spanning cysteine to phenylalanine, the CDR3 consists of 12 amino acids. Only the CDR3 portion is preserved as DNA: 36 bases, with reading frame beginning at the first base. Using the deep immunoSEQ assay, TCR CDR3 regions were amplified from genomic DNA by multiplex PCR. Genomic DNA extracted from each cell subset was distributed evenly over all wells of several immunoSEQ 96-well plates, and each plate served as one replicate. Each replicate PCR for sorted subsets received about 210 ng genomic DNA, equal to roughly 33,000 T cell genomes. The purified libraries were quantified using a Qubit 3.0 fluorometer, sized with a Bioanalyzer 2100, and then quantified again using the KAPA Library Quantification kit. A separate single-read 150-cycle Illumina NextSeq 550 flow cell was used to sequence each immunoSEQ 96-well plate. The paper's processing steps were these. Because only junctional sequences without quality scores were contained in the immunoSEQ output, filtering matching that applied to full-length reads could not be performed. Sequences were annotated with PyIR, a Python wrapper for IgBLAST v1.9, using IMGT germline references to assign V/J genes and CDR3. Reads were filtered out if the reads had weak V/J assignments (E-value above 1e-6), no CDR3, stop codons, out-of-frame junctions, or ambiguous translated residues. A V3J clonotype was defined by an identical inferred V gene, J gene, and CDR3 amino acid sequence. Percentage overlap between repertoires was computed as shared unique clonotypes divided by the size of the smaller repertoire. Richness of each repertoire was evaluated using RTK rarefaction, the Chao1 estimator, and Recon v2.1 estimates of unobserved clonotypes. Generation probabilities were computed with OLGA for all TCRbeta clonotypes obtained by the gDNA method from a few donors. The immuneACCESS repertoire file appears here via TCRdb, limited to in-frame rearrangements. These files lack a portion of the clones; in checked studies, under half of the deficit traces to unresolved V genes, and the cause of the others is not known. That table gives V, J and clone size, and the DNA gave D and trimming. Here the sample has some 100,000 clones; 55% to 70% occur a single time. The ten largest account for roughly 23% of the sample.

Overall results and qualifications from the work: Because the study included only a small number of donors, the genetic and exposure-history diversity represented was limited. Pairwise subsampling indicated that sequencing depth was expected to affect the degree of clonotype sharing among donors. Larger estimated clonotype richness was generally found for naive subsets than for memory subsets. Even with the large sequencing depth, rarefaction of the sorted-subset datasets indicated that sequencing was incomplete. Sampling was restricted to blood, and TCR repertoires in tissue are likely to differ from TCR repertoires in blood. Clonotypes shared by all four sorted-subset donors showed higher generation probabilities than non-shared clonotypes. Across a handful of donors, about 4.5% of naive CD4, approximately 4% of naive CD8, around 2.1% of memory CD4, and approximately 0.42% of memory CD8 clonotypes were shared.

Sequenced: memory CD8+ T cells sorted from blood. This specimen's cell subset or site label, interpreted: CD45RO+ cells pooled with CCR7-negative TemRA cells. The chain links TRBV29-1 with TRBJ2-7, with a weak D call of TRBD1 (5 bases match). This receptor was identified in a woman aged 25 to 39 in good health. The nucleotides read TGCAGCGTTCCAACAGGTTTCGGCGAGCAGTACTTC. Its translation is CSVPTGFGEQYF.